Each of the 27 T cell receptor beta chains below was sequenced from the same sample in a study of T cell changes during pregnancy in multiple sclerosis. Clones were read by immunoSEQ multiplex PCR, and TCRdb kept only the in-frame ones, dropping some. This sample has about 130,000 clones; roughly 95% occur once, and the top ten carry 0.44%. Sequences were derived from peripheral blood, sampled after pregnancy. These receptors were taken from a female donor with multiple sclerosis, enrolled in a pregnancy study.

This clone was seen only once. The chain employs TRBV19 and TRBJ1-4, with 8 bases lining up with TRBD1. This CDR3 has 14 residues. The ends lost 8 bases at V and 2 bases at J; junction bases unmatched: 4. The germline V gene has CDR1 LNHDA and CDR2 SQIVND (reference sequence). The DNA for the CDR3 is TGTGCCAGTGGACAGGGCGCTACTAATGAAAAACTGTTTTTT. Protein sequence: CASGQGATNEKLFF. Supplemented by reference TRBV19 and TRBJ1-4, the full variable domain reads DGGITQSPKYLFRKEGQNVTLSCEQNLNHDAMYWYRQDPGQGLRLIYYSQIVNDFQKGDIAEGYSVSREKKESFPLTVTSAQKNPTAFYLCASGQGATNEKLFFGSGTQLSVL.

V is TRBV29-1 and J is TRBJ1-1; D unclear. Trimming removed 5 bases at V and 0 bases at J, with 7 bases between. The germline CDR1 and CDR2 sequences are SQVTM and ANQGSEA. The length of the CDR3 is 12 residues. The CDR3 loop reads CSVSPVNTEAFF. The CDR3 bases are TGCAGCGTTTCTCCAGTGAACACTGAAGCTTTCTTT. Filled out from reference TRBV29-1 and TRBJ1-1, the complete variable domain reads SAVISQKPSRDICQRGTSLTIQCQVDSQVTMMFWYRQQPGQSLTLIATANQGSEATYESGFVIDKFPISRPNLTFSTLTVSNMSPEDSSIYLCSVSPVNTEAFFGQGTRLTVV.

This chain links TRBV7-2 with TRBJ2-7; 8 bases align to TRBD1. The CDR3 spans 16 residues. The junction had 10 bases not matched to a gene; V was cut back by 5 bases and J by 1 base. In germline, CDR1 is SGHTA, CDR2 FQGNSA. The CDR3 protein is CASSRSRTGISYEQYF. Written as DNA, the CDR3 is TGTGCCAGCAGCCGGTCCAGGACAGGGATATCCTACGAGCAGTACTTC.

The V gene is TRBV7-9, the J gene TRBJ1-1, with 7 bases that match TRBD1. The CDR3 runs 17 residues. CDR1 SEHNR and CDR2 FQNEAQ come from the germline V gene (reference sequence). V lost 1 base to trimming and J lost 3 bases; unmatched junction nucleotides: 11. The CDR3 region is CASSLVQGTRSDTEAFF. The CDR3 DNA sequence: TGTGCCAGCAGCTTAGTACAGGGGACAAGATCGGACACTGAAGCTTTCTTT.

The chain joins TRBV5-5 to TRBJ1-2; D is uncertain. The V gene lost 0 bases and the J gene lost 2 bases, with 17 bases spanning the gap. The CDR3 loop spans 17 amino acids. Germline-derived CDR1 and CDR2 are SGHKS and YYEKEE (reference sequence). For the CDR3, the DNA is TGTGCCAGCAGCTTGGCCGGAGTTATCCCTCTCAACTATGGCTACACCTTC. This encodes CASSLAGVIPLNYGYTF.

The gene calls are TRBV28 and TRBJ2-7; possible D gene TRBD2, 6 bases. In germline, CDR1 is MDHEN, CDR2 SYDVKM. V lost 5 bases, J lost 0 bases, and 17 bases lay in between. The CDR3 is 16 amino acids. This CDR3 is CASSRESGSPSYEQYF. The CDR3 region has the DNA TGTGCCAGCAGTCGCGAAAGCGGGTCTCCCTCCTACGAGCAGTACTTC. The full variable domain, rest sourced from reference TRBV28 and TRBJ2-7, is DVKVTQSSRYLVKRTGEKVFLECVQDMDHENMFWYRQDPGLGLRLIYFSYDVKMKEKGDIPEGYSVSREKKERFSLILESASTNQTSMYLCASSRESGSPSYEQYFGPGTRLTVT.

The chain carries TRBV7-9 and TRBJ2-1; 8 positions agree with TRBD2. The CDR3 has 12 residues. Germline loops: CDR1 SEHNR, CDR2 FQNEAQ (reference sequence). The trim removed 6 bases at V and 9 bases at J, leaving 4 bases unmatched. This chain's CDR3 is CASSTSGPEQFF. The CDR3 DNA reads TGTGCCAGCAGTACTAGCGGACCTGAGCAGTTCTTC. Together with reference TRBV7-9 and TRBJ2-1, the CDR3 gives the full variable domain: DTGVSQNPRHKITKRGQNVTFRCDPISEHNRLYWYRQTLGQGPEFLTYFQNEAQLEKSRLLSDRFSAERPKGSFSTLEIQRTEQGDSAMYLCASSTSGPEQFFGPGTRLTVL.

Only a few counts were recorded for this clone. The chain employs TRBV28 and TRBJ2-1; 14 bases map to TRBD2. The CDR3 sequence is 18 residues long. The germline CDR1 and CDR2 sequences are MDHEN and SYDVKM. The J segment lost 8 bases and the V segment lost 6 bases, leaving 15 bases of the junction unmatched. CDR3 in DNA: TGTGCCAGCAGATCGGCGGGATTGGGACTAGCGGGAGCAGATGAGCAGTTCTTC. It is translated as CASRSAGLGLAGADEQFF.

V usage is TRBV5-4 and J usage is TRBJ2-3, with 7 bases lining up with TRBD2. This CDR3 contains 18 residues. Germline assignment: CDR1 SGHNT and CDR2 YYREEE (reference sequence). The J segment lost 2 bases and the V segment lost 3 bases, leaving 15 bases of the junction unmatched. The CDR3, as DNA: TGTGCCAGCAGCTCGCCAACCTCCATAGGGAGGGCCACAGATACGCAGTATTTT. Translation gives CASSSPTSIGRATDTQYF.

The rearrangement uses TRBV7-8 and TRBJ2-7; no definite D call. Per germline, CDR1 SGHVS and CDR2 FQNEAQ. The CDR3 is 13 amino acids. V was clipped by 0 bases and J by 6 bases, with 9 bases between them. CDR3 protein: CASSLARLREQYF. CDR3 in DNA: TGTGCCAGCAGCTTAGCGCGCCTCCGCGAGCAGTACTTC.

The chain links TRBV10-3 to TRBJ2-1, with 14 nucleotides matching TRBD2. CDR1 is ENHRY, CDR2 SYGVKD, per germline. The ends lost 0 bases at V and 4 bases at J; junction bases unmatched: 8. The CDR3 runs 19 residues. This CDR3 is CAISESPGTSGSRYNEQFF. CDR3 in DNA: TGTGCCATCAGTGAGTCTCCCGGGACTAGCGGGAGCAGGTACAATGAGCAGTTCTTC.

The chain joins TRBV5-1 to TRBJ2-2; a possible D gene is TRBD2 (5 bases). Trimming cost V 4 bases and J 0 bases, with 16 bases left between them. Germline V CDR1 and CDR2: SGHRS, YFSETQ. This CDR3 contains 17 residues. In nucleotides, the CDR3 is TGCGCCAGCAGCAGCTTCAGCGGATTTGCGAACACCGGGGAGCTGTTTTTT. It codes for CASSSFSGFANTGELFF. The full variable domain, rest sourced from reference TRBV5-1 and TRBJ2-2, is KAGVTQTPRYLIKTRGQQVTLSCSPISGHRSVSWYQQTPGQGLQFLFEYFSETQRNKGNFPGRFSGRQFSNSRSEMNVSTLELGDSALYLCASSSFSGFANTGELFFGEGSRLTVL.

The rearrangement joins TRBV28 to TRBJ2-2; 7 nucleotides match TRBD2. The CDR3 is 14 amino acids. Germline assignment: CDR1 MDHEN and CDR2 SYDVKM. J gave up 6 bases and V 11 bases, and 12 bases lay outside the gene matches. Here the CDR3 reads CAASLLRESGELFF. As DNA, the CDR3 is TGTGCCGCCAGCTTATTGCGGGAGTCCGGGGAGCTGTTTTTT.

The rearrangement joins TRBV27 to TRBJ2-7, with a possible D match to TRBD2 (5 bases). This CDR3 region has 14 residues. Germline CDR1 is MNHEY and CDR2 is SMNVEV (reference sequence). Trimming took off 0 bases at V and 0 bases at J, with 6 bases between the two ends. This CDR3 reads CASSLSRGSYEQYF. For the CDR3, the DNA is TGTGCCAGCAGTTTATCCCGGGGCTCCTACGAGCAGTACTTC.

The rearrangement uses TRBV28 and TRBJ1-2, with D perhaps matching TRBD1 (6 bases). Germline CDR1 and CDR2: MDHEN and SYDVKM. Trimming cost V 5 bases and J 5 bases, with 18 bases left between them. This CDR3 spans 15 amino acids. CDR3 sequence (DNA): TGTGCCAGCAGTCCCTCCCGAGGGGGTTTGTATGGCTACACCTTC. This gives the protein CASSPSRGGLYGYTF.

V and J are TRBV19 and TRBJ1-1; D may be TRBD1 (6 bases). CDR3 length: 15 residues. Trimming cost V 1 base and J 1 base, with 10 bases left between them. The germline V gene has CDR1 LNHDA and CDR2 SQIVND (reference sequence). The CDR3 is CASSIVEQGNTEAFF. The DNA of the CDR3 is TGTGCCAGTAGTATAGTTGAACAGGGGAACACTGAAGCTTTCTTT.

This chain links TRBV11-2 with TRBJ2-7, with a tentative D call TRBD2 (5 bases). CDR3 length: 18 residues. Germline CDR1 reads SGHAT; CDR2 reads FQNNGV. Trimming left V 3 bases short and J 0 bases short, with 21 bases between. The CDR3 DNA is TGTGCCAGCAGCTTGGTCAACCGTAGACGGGGTAGCTCCTACGAGCAGTACTTC. It is translated as CASSLVNRRRGSSYEQYF.

The rearrangement joins TRBV19 to TRBJ2-1; 8 nucleotides line up with TRBD1. CDR1 LNHDA and CDR2 SQIVND come from the germline V gene (reference sequence). The CDR3 contains 14 residues. V gave up 4 bases and J gave up 2 bases; unmatched junction bases: 1. In DNA, the CDR3 is TGTGCCAGTAGTAGACAGGGGACCTACAATGAGCAGTTCTTC. This encodes CASSRQGTYNEQFF. The variable domain in full, with the rest retrieved from reference TRBV19 and TRBJ2-1, is DGGITQSPKYLFRKEGQNVTLSCEQNLNHDAMYWYRQDPGQGLRLIYYSQIVNDFQKGDIAEGYSVSREKKESFPLTVTSAQKNPTAFYLCASSRQGTYNEQFFGPGTRLTVL.

The CDR3 DNA is TGTGCCACCAGCCCTGACAGGGGAGTCAATCAGCCCCAGCATTTT. This encodes CATSPDRGVNQPQHF. V and J are TRBV15 and TRBJ1-5; TRBD1 matches 8 bases. Unmatched junction bases numbered 6, after V lost 5 bases and J lost 3 bases. Germline V gene lookup returns CDR1 LNHNV and CDR2 YYDKDF (reference sequence). The CDR3 totals 15 residues.

The V call is TRBV6-1, the J call TRBJ1-5; 8 bases are a match to TRBD1. V lost 0 bases, J lost 2 bases, and 6 bases stayed unmatched. Germline CDR1 reads MNHNS; CDR2 reads SASEGT. CDR3 length: 17 residues. In nucleotides, the CDR3 is TGTGCCAGCAGTGAAGCTCCAGGGGGCGTGGGCAATCAGCCCCAGCATTTT. Residues: CASSEAPGGVGNQPQHF.

The gene calls are TRBV10-3 and TRBJ2-1, with 8 bases matching TRBD2. In germline, CDR1 is ENHRY, CDR2 SYGVKD. The CDR3 consists of 14 residues. V lost 8 bases and J lost 8; bases outside the gene matches: 11. The CDR3 sequence is CAIGGAGVGHEQFF. CDR3 nucleotide sequence: TGTGCCATCGGGGGAGCGGGAGTTGGGCATGAGCAGTTCTTC.

This chain links TRBV19 with TRBJ1-5, with 9 bases fitting TRBD1. The CDR3 is made up of 16 amino acids. Germline-derived CDR1 and CDR2 are LNHDA and SQIVND (reference sequence). V was clipped by 5 bases and J by 3 bases; unmatched bases: 8. CDR3 sequence: CASSPRDRDFNQPQHF. The CDR3 coding sequence is TGTGCCAGTAGTCCCCGGGACAGGGATTTCAATCAGCCCCAGCATTTT.

The rearrangement uses TRBV27 and TRBJ2-1; 9 bases agree with TRBD2. The trim removed 6 bases at V and 4 bases at J, leaving 13 bases unmatched. This CDR3 has 17 amino acids. Germline CDR1 MNHEY, CDR2 SMNVEV (reference sequence). CDR3 region: CASSLHGSGSLYNEQFF. The CDR3, as DNA: TGTGCCAGCAGCCTCCATGGTAGCGGGAGTTTATACAATGAGCAGTTCTTC.

The chain recombines TRBV4-1 with TRBJ2-1, with D maybe TRBD1 (5 bases). V was cut by 0 bases and J by 3 bases, with 6 bases left in between. Germline CDR1 reads MGHRA; CDR2 reads YSYEKL. The CDR3 is made up of 14 amino acids. CDR3: CASSQDRVYNEQFF. The CDR3 DNA follows: TGCGCCAGCAGCCAAGACAGGGTCTACAATGAGCAGTTCTTC.

This chain's CDR3 is CAIQGSAGNTIYF. The CDR3 DNA follows: TGTGCCATACAGGGGTCGGCGGGAAACACCATATATTTT. The rearrangement uses TRBV2 and TRBJ1-3; 7 bases line up with TRBD1. The germline V gene encodes CDR1 SNHLY and CDR2 FYNNEI. V lost 10 bases and J lost 4; bases outside the gene matches: 7. This CDR3 is built from 13 residues.

V is TRBV27 and J is TRBJ2-1; no clear D gene. CDR3 length equals 11 residues. Trimming stripped 1 base from V and 9 bases from J, with 4 bases between. From germline, CDR1 is MNHEY and CDR2 SMNVEV (reference sequence). Here the CDR3 reads CASSLYGEQFF. In DNA form, the CDR3 reads TGTGCCAGCAGTTTATACGGTGAGCAGTTCTTC.

The V gene is TRBV7-2, the J gene TRBJ2-3; 7 bases match TRBD2. The CDR3 sequence is 15 residues long. V trimming: 4 bases; J trimming: 1 base; junction bases outside the gene matches: 5. From germline, CDR1 is SGHTA and CDR2 FQGNSA. The CDR3 DNA reads as TGTGCCAGCAGCTCGAGCGGGACCCGCACAGATACGCAGTATTTT. Translated, it gives CASSSSGTRTDTQYF.